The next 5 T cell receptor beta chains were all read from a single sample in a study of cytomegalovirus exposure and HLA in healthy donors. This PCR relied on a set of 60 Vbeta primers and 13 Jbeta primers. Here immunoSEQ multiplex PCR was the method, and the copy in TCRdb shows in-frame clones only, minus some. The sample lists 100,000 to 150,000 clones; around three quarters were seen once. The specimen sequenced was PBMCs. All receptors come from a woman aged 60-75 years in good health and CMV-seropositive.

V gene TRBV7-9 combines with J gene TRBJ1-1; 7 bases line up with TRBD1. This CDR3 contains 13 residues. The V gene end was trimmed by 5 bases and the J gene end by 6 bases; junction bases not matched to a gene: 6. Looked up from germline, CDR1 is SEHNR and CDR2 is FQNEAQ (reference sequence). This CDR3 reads CASSPDREAEAFF. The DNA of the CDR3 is TGTGCCAGCAGCCCCGACAGGGAAGCTGAAGCTTTCTTT.

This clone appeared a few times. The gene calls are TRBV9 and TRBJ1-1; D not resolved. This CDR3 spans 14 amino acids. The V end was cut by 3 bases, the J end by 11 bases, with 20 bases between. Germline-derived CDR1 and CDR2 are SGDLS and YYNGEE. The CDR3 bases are TGTGCCAGCAGCGAGAACCTAGCGGGTCGGTCGGCTTTCTTT. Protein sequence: CASSENLAGRSAFF. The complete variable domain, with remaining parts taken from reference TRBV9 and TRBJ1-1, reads DSGVTQTPKHLITATGQRVTLRCSPRSGDLSVYWYQQSLDQGLQFLIQYYNGEERAKGNILERFSAQQFPDLHSELNLSSLELGDSALYFCASSENLAGRSAFFGQGTRLTVV.

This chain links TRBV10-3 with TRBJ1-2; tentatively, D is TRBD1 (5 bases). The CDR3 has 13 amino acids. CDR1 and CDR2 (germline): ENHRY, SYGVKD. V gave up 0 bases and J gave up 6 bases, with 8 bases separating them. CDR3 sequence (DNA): TGTGCCATCAGTGAGTCGGAGGGGCATGGCTACACCTTC. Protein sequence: CAISESEGHGYTF.

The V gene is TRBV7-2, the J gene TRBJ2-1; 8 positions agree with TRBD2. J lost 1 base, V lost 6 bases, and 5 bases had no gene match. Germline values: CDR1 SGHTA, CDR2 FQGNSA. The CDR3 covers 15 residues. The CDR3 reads CASSPLAESYNEQFF. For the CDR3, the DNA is TGTGCCAGCAGTCCACTAGCGGAGTCCTACAATGAGCAGTTCTTC.

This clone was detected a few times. DNA for the CDR3: TGCGCCAGCAGCTTGACTCCGGTGGTGGGGGGCTCCTACGAGCAGTACTTC. This gives the protein CASSLTPVVGGSYEQYF. V and J are TRBV5-1 and TRBJ2-7; D is possibly TRBD2 (6 bases). CDR3 length: 17 amino acids. CDR1 is SGHRS and CDR2 is YFSETQ in the germline V gene. Trimming cost V 1 base and J 0 bases, with 17 bases left between them.